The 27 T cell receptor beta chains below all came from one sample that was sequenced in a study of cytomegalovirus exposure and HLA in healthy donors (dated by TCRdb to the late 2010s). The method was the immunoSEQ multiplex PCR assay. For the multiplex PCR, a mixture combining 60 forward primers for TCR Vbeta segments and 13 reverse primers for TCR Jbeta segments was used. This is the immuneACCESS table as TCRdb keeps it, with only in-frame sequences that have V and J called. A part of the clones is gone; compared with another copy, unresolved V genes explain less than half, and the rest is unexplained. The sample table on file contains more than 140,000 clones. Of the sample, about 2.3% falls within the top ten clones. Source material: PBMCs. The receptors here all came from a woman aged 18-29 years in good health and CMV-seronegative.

The CDR3 DNA reads as TGCGCCAGCAGCTCGTTGGGAGTGAACACTGAAGCTTTCTTT. Translation gives CASSSLGVNTEAFF. The chain joins TRBV5-1 to TRBJ1-1, with no clear D. The CDR3 sequence is 14 residues long. The germline V and J ends were trimmed by 3 bases and 0 bases, with 9 bases remaining between them. Germline V gene data show CDR1 as SGHRS and CDR2 as YFSETQ.

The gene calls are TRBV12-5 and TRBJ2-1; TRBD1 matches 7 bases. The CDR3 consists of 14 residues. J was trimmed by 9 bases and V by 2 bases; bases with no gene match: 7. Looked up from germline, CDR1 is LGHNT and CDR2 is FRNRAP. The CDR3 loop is CASGLYGRGIEQFF. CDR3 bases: TGTGCTAGTGGTTTGTACGGCAGGGGGATTGAGCAGTTCTTC.

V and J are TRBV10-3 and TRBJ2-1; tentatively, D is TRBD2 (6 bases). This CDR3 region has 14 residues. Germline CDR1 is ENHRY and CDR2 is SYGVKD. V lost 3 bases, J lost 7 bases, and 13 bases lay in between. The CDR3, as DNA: TGTGCCATCAGTGATCACGGACGGGGGAATGAGCAGTTCTTC. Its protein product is CAISDHGRGNEQFF.

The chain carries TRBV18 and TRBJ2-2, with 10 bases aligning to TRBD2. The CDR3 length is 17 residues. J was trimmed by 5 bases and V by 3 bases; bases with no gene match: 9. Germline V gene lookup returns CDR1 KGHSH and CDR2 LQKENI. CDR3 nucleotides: TGTGCCAGCTCACCCACCCTAGCGGGAGTCTCTACCGGGGAGCTGTTTTTT. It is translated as CASSPTLAGVSTGELFF. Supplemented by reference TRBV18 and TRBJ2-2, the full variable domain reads NAGVMQNPRHLVRRRGQEARLRCSPMKGHSHVYWYRQLPEEGLKFMVYLQKENIIDESGMPKERFSAEFPKEGPSILRIQQVVRGDSAAYFCASSPTLAGVSTGELFFGEGSRLTVL.

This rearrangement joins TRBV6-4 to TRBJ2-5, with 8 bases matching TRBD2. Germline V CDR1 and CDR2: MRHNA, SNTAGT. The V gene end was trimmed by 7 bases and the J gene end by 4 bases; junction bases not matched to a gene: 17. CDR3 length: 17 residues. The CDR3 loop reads CASKAPAGGDGRETQYF. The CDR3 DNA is TGTGCCAGCAAGGCCCCCGCGGGGGGAGATGGGAGAGAGACCCAGTACTTC.

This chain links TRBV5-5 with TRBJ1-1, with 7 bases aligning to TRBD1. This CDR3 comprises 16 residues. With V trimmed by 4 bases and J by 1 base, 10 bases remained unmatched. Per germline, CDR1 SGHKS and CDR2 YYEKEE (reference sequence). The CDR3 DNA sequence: TGTGCCAGCAGCGTAGCACCGGGACAGAGGAACACTGAAGCTTTCTTT. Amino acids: CASSVAPGQRNTEAFF.

The CDR3 is CASSVMDLTYNEQFF. The CDR3 coding sequence is TGTGCCAGCAGCGTGATGGACTTGACCTACAATGAGCAGTTCTTC. The rearrangement uses TRBV9 and TRBJ2-1; D possibly corresponds to TRBD2 (5 bases). V lost 2 bases and J lost 2, with 11 bases in between. The CDR3 sequence is 15 residues long. Per the germline V gene, CDR1 is SGDLS and CDR2 is YYNGEE.

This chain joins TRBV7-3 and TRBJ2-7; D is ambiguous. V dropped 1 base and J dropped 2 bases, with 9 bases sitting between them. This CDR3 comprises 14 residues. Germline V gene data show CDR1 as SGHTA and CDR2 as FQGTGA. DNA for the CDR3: TGTGCCAGCAGCTTAAGTCCCTCCCCCTACGAGCAGTACTTC. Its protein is CASSLSPSPYEQYF.

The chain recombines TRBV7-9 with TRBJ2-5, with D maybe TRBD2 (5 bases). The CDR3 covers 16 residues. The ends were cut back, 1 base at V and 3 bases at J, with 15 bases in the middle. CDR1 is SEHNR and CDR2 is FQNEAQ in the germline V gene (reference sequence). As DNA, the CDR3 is TGTGCCAGCAGCTTAGAGGTGGTCGGGGTGAAAGAGACCCAGTACTTC. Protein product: CASSLEVVGVKETQYF.

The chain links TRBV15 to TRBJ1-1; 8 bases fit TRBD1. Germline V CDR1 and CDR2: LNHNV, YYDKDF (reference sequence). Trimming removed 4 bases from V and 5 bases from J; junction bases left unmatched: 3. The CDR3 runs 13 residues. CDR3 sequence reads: CATSTTGVTEAFF. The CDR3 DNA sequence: TGTGCCACCAGCACGACAGGGGTGACTGAAGCTTTCTTT.

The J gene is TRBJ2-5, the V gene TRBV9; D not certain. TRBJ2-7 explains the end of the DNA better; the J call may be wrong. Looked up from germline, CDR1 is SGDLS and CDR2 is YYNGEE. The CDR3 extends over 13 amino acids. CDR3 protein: CASSVRQDNEQYF. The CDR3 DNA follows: TGTGCCAGCAGCGTAAGACAAGATAACGAGCAGTACTTC.

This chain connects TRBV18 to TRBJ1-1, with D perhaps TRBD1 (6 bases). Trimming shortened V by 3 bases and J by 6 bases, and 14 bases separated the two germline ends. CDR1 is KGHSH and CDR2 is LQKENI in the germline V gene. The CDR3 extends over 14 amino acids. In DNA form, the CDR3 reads TGTGCCAGCTCACCTACGGACAGCCAAGCTGAAGCTTTCTTT. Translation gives CASSPTDSQAEAFF.

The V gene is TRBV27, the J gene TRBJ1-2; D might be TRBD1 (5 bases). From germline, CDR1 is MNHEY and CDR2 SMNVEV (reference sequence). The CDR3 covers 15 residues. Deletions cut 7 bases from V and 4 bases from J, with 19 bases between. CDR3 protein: CASKDHGGKGYGYTF. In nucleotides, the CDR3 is TGTGCCAGCAAGGATCACGGGGGGAAAGGCTATGGCTACACCTTC.

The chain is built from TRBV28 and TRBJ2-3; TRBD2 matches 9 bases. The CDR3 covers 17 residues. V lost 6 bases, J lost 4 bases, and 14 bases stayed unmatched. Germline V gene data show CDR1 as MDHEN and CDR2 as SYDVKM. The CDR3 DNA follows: TGTGCCAGCAGCGATGCTGATAGCGGGAGTTCTCCAGATACGCAGTATTTT. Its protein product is CASSDADSGSSPDTQYF.

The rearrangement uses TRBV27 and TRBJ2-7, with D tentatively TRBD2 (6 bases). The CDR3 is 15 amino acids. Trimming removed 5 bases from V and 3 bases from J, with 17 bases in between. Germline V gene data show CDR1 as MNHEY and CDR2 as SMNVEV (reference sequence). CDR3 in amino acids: CASSRRPGLDYEQYV. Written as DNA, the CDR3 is TGTGCCAGCAGTCGCAGACCGGGACTCGACTACGAGCAGTACGTC.

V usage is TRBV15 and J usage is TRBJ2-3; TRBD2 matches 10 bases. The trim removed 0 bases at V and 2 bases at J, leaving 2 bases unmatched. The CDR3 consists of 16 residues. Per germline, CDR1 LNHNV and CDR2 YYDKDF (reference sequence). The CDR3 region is CATSRDTSGITDTQYF. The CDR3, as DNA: TGTGCCACCAGCAGAGATACTAGCGGGATCACAGATACGCAGTATTTT. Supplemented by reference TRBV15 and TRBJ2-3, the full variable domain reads DAMVIQNPRYQVTQFGKPVTLSCSQTLNHNVMYWYQQKSSQAPKLLFHYYDKDFNNEADTPDNFQSRRPNTSFCFLDIRSPGLGDTAMYLCATSRDTSGITDTQYFGPGTRLTVL.

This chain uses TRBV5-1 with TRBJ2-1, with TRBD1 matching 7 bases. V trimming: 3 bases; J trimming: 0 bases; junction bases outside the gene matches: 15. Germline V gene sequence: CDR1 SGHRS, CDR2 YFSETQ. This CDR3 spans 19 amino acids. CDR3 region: CASSSPGQSTTSSYNEQFF. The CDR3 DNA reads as TGCGCCAGCAGCTCACCGGGACAGTCGACTACTAGCTCCTACAATGAGCAGTTCTTC.

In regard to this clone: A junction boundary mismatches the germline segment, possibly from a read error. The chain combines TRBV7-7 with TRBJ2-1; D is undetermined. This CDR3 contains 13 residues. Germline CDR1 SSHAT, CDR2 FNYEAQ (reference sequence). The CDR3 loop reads CASSLGYYNEQFF. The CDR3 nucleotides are TGTGCTAGCAGCTTGGGCTACTACAATGAGCAGTTCTTC.

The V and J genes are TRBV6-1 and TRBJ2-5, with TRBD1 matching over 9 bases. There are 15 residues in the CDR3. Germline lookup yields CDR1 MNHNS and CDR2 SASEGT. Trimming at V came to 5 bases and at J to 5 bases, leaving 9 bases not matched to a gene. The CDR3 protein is CASSRTGVLLETQYF. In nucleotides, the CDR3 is TGTGCCAGCAGTCGGACAGGGGTGTTATTGGAGACCCAGTACTTC.

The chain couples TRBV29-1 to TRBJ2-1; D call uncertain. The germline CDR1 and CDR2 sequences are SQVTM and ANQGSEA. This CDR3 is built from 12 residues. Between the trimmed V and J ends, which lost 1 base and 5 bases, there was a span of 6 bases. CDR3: CSVEGENNEQFF. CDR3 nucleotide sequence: TGCAGCGTTGAAGGCGAGAACAATGAGCAGTTCTTC.

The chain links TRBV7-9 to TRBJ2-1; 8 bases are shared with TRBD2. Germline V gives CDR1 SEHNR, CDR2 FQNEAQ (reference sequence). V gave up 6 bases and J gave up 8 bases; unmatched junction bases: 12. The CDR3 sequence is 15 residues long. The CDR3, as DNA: TGTGCCAGCAGTAGGTTAGCGGGATTTGATGATGAGCAGTTCTTC. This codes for CASSRLAGFDDEQFF.

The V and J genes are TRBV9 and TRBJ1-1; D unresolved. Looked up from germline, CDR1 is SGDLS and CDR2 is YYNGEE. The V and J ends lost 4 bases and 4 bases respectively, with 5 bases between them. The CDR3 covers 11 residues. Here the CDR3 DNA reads TGTGCCAGCAGCCCCTCCACTGAAGCTTTCTTT. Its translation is CASSPSTEAFF.

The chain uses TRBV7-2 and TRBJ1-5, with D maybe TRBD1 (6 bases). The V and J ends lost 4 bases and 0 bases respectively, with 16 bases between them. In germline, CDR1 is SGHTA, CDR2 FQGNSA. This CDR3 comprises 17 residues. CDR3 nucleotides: TGTGCCAGCAGCTCCTTCCGGGGGGCGTATAGCAATCAGCCCCAGCATTTT. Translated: CASSSFRGAYSNQPQHF.

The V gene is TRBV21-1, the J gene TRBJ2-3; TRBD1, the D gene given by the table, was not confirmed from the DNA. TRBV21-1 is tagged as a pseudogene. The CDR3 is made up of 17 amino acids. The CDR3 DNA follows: TGTGCCAGCAGCAAAGGAGCAGGGGTGGAGAGCACAGATACGCAGTATTTT. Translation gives CASSKGAGVESTDTQYF.

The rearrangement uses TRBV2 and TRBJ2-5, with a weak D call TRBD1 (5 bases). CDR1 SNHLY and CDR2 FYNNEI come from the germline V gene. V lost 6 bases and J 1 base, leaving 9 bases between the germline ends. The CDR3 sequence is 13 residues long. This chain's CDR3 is CASRTDSQETQYF. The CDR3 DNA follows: TGTGCCAGCAGGACCGACAGCCAAGAGACCCAGTACTTC.

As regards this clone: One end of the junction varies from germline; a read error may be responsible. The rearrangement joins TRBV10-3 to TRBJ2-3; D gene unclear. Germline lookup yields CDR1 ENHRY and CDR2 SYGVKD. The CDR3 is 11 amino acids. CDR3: CAISAQDRQYF. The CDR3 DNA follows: TGTGCCATCAGTGCCCAAGATAGGCAGTATTTT.

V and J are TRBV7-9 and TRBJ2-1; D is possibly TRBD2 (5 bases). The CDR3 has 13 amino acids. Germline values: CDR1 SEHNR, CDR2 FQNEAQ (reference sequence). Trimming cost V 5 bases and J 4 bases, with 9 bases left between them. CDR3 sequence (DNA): TGTGCCAGCAGCCGGGAATCTTACAATGAGCAGTTCTTC. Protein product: CASSRESYNEQFF.